The T cell receptor beta chain described here comes from a study of control samples from healthy donors and cancer patients. Profiled with immunoSEQ multiplex PCR; TCRdb holds only in-frame clones, not every one. The table records 30,000 to 40,000 clones, more than 85% of them present only once. This clonotype was obtained from a woman in her forties with lung cancer. Sequencing was performed on PBMCs.

This chain's CDR3 is CASSPGHPGYGYTF. In DNA form, the CDR3 reads TGCGCCAGCAGCCCCGGACACCCAGGCTATGGCTACACCTTC. The chain links TRBV5-1 to TRBJ1-2; maybe TRBD1 (5 bases). The V gene's germline CDR1 is SGHRS and CDR2 YFSETQ. The CDR3 covers 14 residues. V gave up 4 bases and J gave up 4 bases, with 14 bases separating them.